This TCR beta chain was recorded in a study of blood T cell repertoires in COVID-19. About the research overall: The analysed material was cDNA or gDNA that came from T cells, B-cell-depleted T cells, or PBMCs.

Authors' analysis steps: Counts of nucleated cells, estimated from reference gene primer amplification, were obtained. Assay used: immunoSEQ multiplex PCR; TCRdb lists only in-frame clones, some missing. V, J and clone size derive from that table, while D and trimming were established from the DNA sequence. Among over 400,000 clones listed, around nine tenths were seen once. Seattle patient enrollment occurred during active infection, with longitudinal follow-up thereafter. The V end lost 6 bases, the J end lost 2 bases, and 13 bases lay between the germline ends. CDR3 length equals 14 residues. Germline CDR1 reads SEHNR; CDR2 reads FQNEAQ (reference sequence).

Sequenced sample: peripheral blood. This clonotype originated in a woman aged 50 to 65 with COVID-19, enrolled during active disease. This sequence joins TRBV7-9 and TRBJ1-2; D gene ambiguous. As DNA, the CDR3 is TGTGCCAGCAGTTTGCAAACAGTAAACTATGGCTACACCTTC. It codes for CASSLQTVNYGYTF.